The 6 T cell receptor beta chains given below trace back to one sample, sequenced in a study of CD8+CD57+ T cells in acquired aplastic anemia. TCR beta VDJ and CDR3 profiling used genomic DNA as template. MiXCR, applied by TCRdb to the reads, yields one record per CDR3 protein. This table holds more than 150,000 distinct CDR3 sequences, about half found once. Sequencing input: sorted CD4+, CD8+, or CD8+CD57+ T cells (not recorded which) from PBMCs. The source of these receptors is a human donor in good health.

This chain uses TRBV24-1 with TRBJ1-1; possible D gene TRBD1, 6 bases. Trimming stripped 7 bases from V and 5 bases from J, with 16 bases between. Germline loops: CDR1 KGHDR, CDR2 SFDVKD. The CDR3 runs 14 residues. CDR3 coding DNA: TGTGCCACCAGCGGTACAGGGTTGGAGACTGAAGCTTTCTTT. Its translation is CATSGTGLETEAFF.

This clonotype has more than one count but fewer than ten. The genes are TRBV10-3 and TRBJ1-4; D possibly corresponds to TRBD1 (5 bases). The CDR3 has 14 amino acids. Germline CDR1 and CDR2: ENHRY and SYGVKD. Trimming shortened V by 2 bases and J by 8 bases, and 12 bases separated the two germline ends. In DNA form, the CDR3 reads TGTGCCATCAGTGAGGCTCAGGGATACGAAAAACTGTTTTTT. Protein sequence: CAISEAQGYEKLFF.

Details on this clonotype: The junction does not match germline at one end; this may be a read error. The chain joins TRBV2 to TRBJ1-2; possibly TRBD1 for D (5 bases). Germline CDR1 and CDR2: SNHLY and FYNNEI. The CDR3 is made up of 11 amino acids. The CDR3: CARRVGYGYTF. In nucleotides, the CDR3 is TGTGCCCGCAGGGTTGGCTATGGCTACACCTTC.

This clonotype was seen a handful of times. The V call is TRBV18, the J call TRBJ2-7, with TRBD1 matching over 9 bases. CDR1 KGHSH and CDR2 LQKENI come from the germline V gene. V trimming: 8 bases; J trimming: 6 bases; junction bases outside the gene matches: 11. CDR3 length equals 14 residues. CDR3 bases: TGTGCCAGCGCCCGGGACAGGGTCTCTTCCGAGCAGTACTTC. Amino acids: CASARDRVSSEQYF.

This clonotype appeared a few times. The chain couples TRBV28 to TRBJ2-7; TRBD1 matches 7 bases. V was pared by 6 bases and J by 0 bases, with 8 bases of the junction left unmatched. The CDR3 sequence is 15 residues long. Germline V gene data show CDR1 as MDHEN and CDR2 as SYDVKM. DNA for the CDR3: TGTGCCAGCAGGATTGACAGGGCGAGCTCCTACGAGCAGTACTTC. Its protein is CASRIDRASSYEQYF.

This clonotype was seen ten or more times. The rearrangement joins TRBV5-1 to TRBJ2-7; TRBD1 aligns across 9 bases. This CDR3 is built from 14 residues. Germline V lookup: CDR1 SGHRS, CDR2 YFSETQ. Unmatched junction bases numbered 8, after V lost 4 bases and J lost 6 bases. CDR3 region: CASSDGTGLREQYF. The CDR3 DNA reads TGCGCCAGCAGCGACGGGACAGGGCTCCGCGAGCAGTACTTC.